This T cell receptor (beta chain) appears in the sequencing data of a study of blood T cell repertoires in COVID-19 (dated by TCRdb to the early 2020s). For context, the study as a whole: Samples covering the acute and convalescent phases of COVID-19 were provided by collaborators in the United States, Italy and Spain. The prospective study material was composed of cDNA or gDNA derived from T cells, B-cell-depleted T cells, or PBMCs. Deeply sampled blood TCRbeta repertoires from subjects exposed to, actively infected with, or recovered from COVID-19 were included in the dataset. The repertoires were made available in a free public database intended to serve as a resource for research on the immune response to SARS-CoV-2. The samples were drawn from two sources: the first 160 participants of the ongoing ImmuneRACE study, and 1,254 subjects contributed by 6 global collaborators. The sample metadata nearly always contained a de-identified subject ID, COVID-19 status, age in years and sex. Where HLA class I and class II types were available, the types were taken from metadata supplied by the sample provider, not from assay-based typing. Overall results and qualifications from the work: The amount of clinical and demographic metadata varied by source and participant and was provided uncurated.

The CDR3 holds 15 amino acids from the cysteine to the phenylalanine. The kept DNA is CDR3 alone, 45 bases in frame from the first base. Between the V and J ends, shortened by 5 bases and 7 bases respectively, the junction contains 20 bases. The germline V gene (reference sequence) yields LNHDA for CDR1 and SQIVND for CDR2. Collaborating institutions collected whole blood in K2EDTA tubes following their own protocols. For TCRbeta analysis, collaborators shipped samples in one of three forms: frozen whole blood, isolated PBMCs, or DNA extracted from either of those sample types. TCRbeta CDR3 regions were amplified from genomic DNA by means of the immunoSEQ Assay, a bias-controlled multiplex PCR. Turning to the authors' computational methods: Within the assay, amplification of reference gene primers was used to estimate how many nucleated cells each sample contained. To quantify the absolute abundance of each unique TCRbeta CDR3 rearrangement, sequence reads were collapsed and filtered. For each sample, productive Simpson clonality was calculated as the square root of Simpson's diversity index across productive rearrangements. TCRdb provides this immuneACCESS table in a form limited to in-frame rearrangements. Some clones are lacking; in checked studies, under half of them reflect an unresolved V gene, and why the rest are absent is not known. The V and J calls and clone size are taken from that table; D and trimming were inferred from the DNA. Across this sample there are roughly 76,000 clones, with 85% to 90% seen only once. Roughly 13% of the sample is taken by the ten largest.

In the case of this clone: Which antigen it targets is not known. The record has no base qualities; no much larger clone is one base away.

This TCR derives from a man in his 70s with active or convalescent COVID-19. The sequenced material came from peripheral blood. This receptor chain uses TRBV19 and TRBJ1-2, with the D gene not clear enough to name. The CDR3 region: CASSGFAVYSSGYTF. The DNA is TGTGCCAGTAGTGGGTTTGCAGTGTACAGCTCTGGCTACACCTTC.